These T cell receptor beta chains were read from a single sample in a study of beta chain features in type 1 diabetes. TCRdb's table, derived via immunoSEQ multiplex PCR, lists solely in-frame clones and lacks some. The sample holds about 650,000 clones, roughly 12% seen once. The sequenced sample consisted of naive CD4+ T cells from blood. The origin of the receptors is a man in his thirties or forties with type 1 diabetes. CDR3s include the opening cysteine and the closing phenylalanine or tryptophan. Each record gives: D gene, J gene, V gene, clone size, CDR3 protein, CDR3 DNA. A D gene is named only where the DNA matches it firmly. Clone size, where shown, is once, few, many, or a class for clones that have expanded.

>-|TRBJ2-3|TRBV7-9|-
CASSLLGESQYF
TGTGCCAGCAGCTTACTGGGAGAATCGCAGTATTTT
>-|TRBJ1-2|TRBV15|few
CATSRDMTGSTRYAGYTF
TGTGCCACCAGCAGAGATATGACAGGCTCAACACGTTATGCGGGCTACACCTTC
>TRBD1|TRBJ2-7|TRBV6-1|-
CASSPTGTSSYEQYF
TGTGCCAGCAGCCCGACAGGGACGAGCTCCTACGAGCAGTACTTC
>-|TRBJ1-1|TRBV6-6|-
CASSYSMTTEAFF
TGTGCCAGCAGTTACTCGATGACCACTGAAGCTTTCTTT
>-|TRBJ1-6|TRBV7-2|-
CASSFTETQALHF
TGTGCCAGCAGCTTCACAGAGACCCAGGCCCTCCACTTT
>TRBD1|TRBJ1-6|TRBV7-3|-
CASSPRGDSPLHF
TGTGCCAGCAGCCCCAGGGGGGATTCACCCCTCCACTTT
>-|TRBJ2-3|TRBV4-3|-
CASSQAGVSTDTQYF
TGCGCCAGCAGCCAAGCAGGGGTGAGCACAGATACGCAGTATTTT
>-|TRBJ2-6|TRBV5-4|-
CASSLAALSGANVLTF
TGTGCCAGCAGCTTGGCGGCCCTCTCTGGGGCCAACGTCCTGACTTTC
>TRBD2|TRBJ2-5|TRBV7-3|-
CASSLGGLALQETQYF
TGTGCCAGCAGCTTAGGTGGACTAGCCCTCCAAGAGACCCAGTACTTC
>-|TRBJ1-2|TRBV5-5|few
CASSSHYGYTF
TGTGCCAGCAGCTCCCATTATGGCTACACCTTC
>-|TRBJ1-2|TRBV4-3|few
CASSPKVDEFYGYTF
TGCGCCAGCAGCCCTAAGGTCGATGAGTTCTATGGCTACACCTTC
>TRBD1|TRBJ1-6|TRBV27|-
CASSFQGQGVYNSPLHF
TGTGCCAGCAGTTTCCAAGGACAGGGGGTTTATAATTCACCCCTCCACTTT
>-|TRBJ1-2|TRBV30|-
CAWRSVGGGYTF
TGTGCCTGGAGAAGCGTCGGTGGAGGCTACACCTTC
>-|TRBJ1-2|TRBV7-9|few
CASSLGDRPVAGYTF
TGTGCCAGCAGCTTGGGAGACAGGCCGGTCGCTGGCTACACCTTC
>TRBD1|TRBJ1-6|TRBV30|-
CAWSVLAGGYSPLHF
TGTGCCTGGAGTGTACTGGCAGGGGGTTATTCACCCCTCCACTTT
>-|TRBJ1-1|TRBV18|-
CASRDQEHTEAFF
TGTGCCAGCCGGGACCAGGAGCACACTGAAGCTTTCTTT
>-|TRBJ2-5|TRBV9|-
CASSVGGVLGETQYF
TGTGCCAGCAGCGTAGGAGGGGTTCTGGGAGAGACCCAGTACTTC
>-|TRBJ2-6|TRBV5-8|-
CASSFQGLEGVLTF
TGTGCCAGCAGCTTCCAAGGCCTTGAGGGCGTCCTGACTTTC
>TRBD1|TRBJ1-5|TRBV2|-
CASKSQGALSNQPQHF
TGTGCCAGCAAATCACAGGGGGCTTTAAGCAATCAGCCCCAGCATTTT
>-|TRBJ1-2|TRBV28|few
CASSSSTDRYGYTF
TGTGCCAGCAGTTCGTCGACAGACCGCTATGGCTACACCTTC
>TRBD2|TRBJ2-2|TRBV7-8|few
CASSPPSGGTGELFF
TGTGCCAGCAGCCCCCCTAGCGGGGGCACCGGGGAGCTGTTTTTT
>-|TRBJ2-2|TRBV7-9|few
CASSLAGGANTGELFF
TGTGCCAGCAGCTTAGCTGGGGGCGCAAACACCGGGGAGCTGTTTTTT
>TRBD1|TRBJ1-2|TRBV28|-
CASRDSGQGTYGYTF
TGTGCCAGCAGAGACAGCGGACAGGGAACATATGGCTACACCTTC
>-|TRBJ2-6|TRBV7-2|-
CASSLPYSGANVLTF
TGTGCCAGCAGCTTACCCTACTCTGGGGCCAACGTCCTGACTTTC
>-|TRBJ2-1|TRBV4-3|few
CASSRSETGVAVYEQFF
TGCGCCAGCAGCCGATCCGAGACTGGGGTAGCGGTCTATGAGCAGTTCTTC
>-|TRBJ2-3|TRBV5-8|-
CASSLVESTDTQYF
TGTGCCAGCAGCCTAGTGGAAAGCACAGATACGCAGTATTTT
>TRBD2|TRBJ2-7|TRBV18|few
CASSSRESSYEQYF
TGTGCCAGCTCATCGCGGGAGAGCTCCTACGAGCAGTACTTC
>TRBD2|TRBJ2-7|TRBV25-1|-
CASSESAGRKQYF
TGTGCCAGCAGTGAATCAGCGGGGCGGAAGCAGTACTTC
>-|TRBJ1-5|TRBV15|once
CATSRDLYHSNQPQHF
TGTGCCACCAGCAGAGATTTGTACCATAGCAATCAGCCCCAGCATTTT
>-|TRBJ1-5|TRBV9|-
CASSVGDRRNQPQHF
TGTGCCAGCAGCGTAGGAGACAGACGCAATCAGCCCCAGCATTTT
>-|TRBJ1-2|TRBV29-1|few
CSVGPATF
TGCAGCGTCGGACCCGCAACCTTC
>-|TRBJ1-3|TRBV29-1|-
CSVEGLGGNTIYF
TGCAGCGTTGAAGGGTTGGGTGGAAACACCATATATTTT
>-|TRBJ2-7|TRBV20-1|-
CSALRGGEQYF
TGCAGTGCTCTCAGGGGTGGCGAGCAGTACTTC
>-|TRBJ2-2|TRBV14|-
CASSRGHIGTGELFF
TGTGCCAGCAGCCGAGGACATATTGGGACCGGGGAGCTGTTTTTT
>-|TRBJ1-1|TRBV18|few
CASSPPTVNTEAFF
TGTGCCAGCTCACCACCGACGGTGAACACTGAAGCTTTCTTT
>-|TRBJ2-7|TRBV6-5|few
CASSIGGAAYEQYF
TGTGCTTCATCAATTGGGGGAGCAGCCTACGAGCAGTACTTC
>TRBD1|TRBJ2-4|TRBV28|many
CASSPGTENIQYF
TGTGCCAGCAGCCCCGGGACAGAAAACATTCAGTACTTC
>-|TRBJ2-7|TRBV7-2|few
CASSFRGEQYF
TGTGCCAGCAGCTTCCGCGGCGAGCAGTACTTC
>TRBD2|TRBJ2-5|TRBV4-3|few
CASSLAGGRETQYF
TGCGCCAGCAGTCTAGCGGGGGGACGAGAGACCCAGTACTTC
>-|TRBJ2-3|TRBV4-1|few
CASSKTKPSGGTQYF
TGCGCCAGCAGCAAGACCAAACCTTCGGGTGGTACGCAGTATTTT
>TRBD2|TRBJ2-5|TRBV4-3|few
CASSQDGGGETQYF
TGCGCCAGCAGCCAAGACGGCGGGGGAGAGACCCAGTACTTC
>TRBD2|TRBJ2-1|TRBV2|-
CASSGLAGGLGEQFF
TGTGCCAGCAGCGGACTAGCGGGGGGGCTAGGTGAGCAGTTCTTC
>TRBD1|TRBJ2-5|TRBV13|-
CASSLYRGLHETQYF
TGTGCCAGCAGCTTGTACAGGGGTTTACATGAGACCCAGTACTTC
>TRBD2|TRBJ2-7|TRBV6-1|-
CASSARTSGGTAYEQYF
TGTGCCAGCAGTGCCAGGACTAGCGGGGGGACCGCCTACGAGCAGTACTTC
>TRBD1|TRBJ1-1|TRBV7-9|-
CASSYLQGAGTEAFF
TGTGCCAGCAGCTACCTACAGGGGGCAGGCACTGAAGCTTTCTTT
>-|TRBJ2-6|TRBV7-9|-
CASSFNPGANVLTF
TGTGCCAGCAGCTTTAATCCTGGGGCCAACGTCCTGACTTTC